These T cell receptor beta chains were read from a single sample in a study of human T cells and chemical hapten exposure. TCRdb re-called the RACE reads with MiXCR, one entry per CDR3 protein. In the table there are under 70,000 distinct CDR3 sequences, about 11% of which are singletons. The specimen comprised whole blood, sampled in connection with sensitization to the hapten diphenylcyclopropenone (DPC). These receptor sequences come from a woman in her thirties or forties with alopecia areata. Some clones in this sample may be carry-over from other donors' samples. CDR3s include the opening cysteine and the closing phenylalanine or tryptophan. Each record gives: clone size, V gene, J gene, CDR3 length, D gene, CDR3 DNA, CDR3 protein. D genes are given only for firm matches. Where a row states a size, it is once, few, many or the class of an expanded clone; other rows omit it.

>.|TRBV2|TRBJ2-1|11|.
TGTGCCAGCAGTAGCTTCAATGAGCAGTTCTTC
CASSSFNEQFF
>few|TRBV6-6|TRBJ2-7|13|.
TGTGCCAGCAGTTTCCAGGGGGGTTCCGAGCAGTACTTC
CASSFQGGSEQYF
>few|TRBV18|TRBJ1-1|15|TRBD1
TGTGCCAGCTCACCCGGGACAGACCGGAACACTGAAGCTTTCTTT
CASSPGTDRNTEAFF
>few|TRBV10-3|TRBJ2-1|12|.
TGTGCCATCTGGCCAGGGGTTGGTGAGCAGTTCTTC
CAIWPGVGEQFF
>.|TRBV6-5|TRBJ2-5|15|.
TGTGCCAGCAGTTACACGACAGTTCCGCGGGAGACCCAGTACTTC
CASSYTTVPRETQYF
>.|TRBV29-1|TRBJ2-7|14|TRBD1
TGCAGCGTTGAGGGGGACAGTCGGTCCTACGAGCAGTACTTC
CSVEGDSRSYEQYF
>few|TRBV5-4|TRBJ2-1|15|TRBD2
TGTGCCAGCAGCCCCCCGGGACTAGCCGACCGGGAGCAGTTCTTC
CASSPPGLADREQFF
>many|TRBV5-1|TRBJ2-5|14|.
TGCGCCAGCAGCTTTACGGCGGGGCAAGAGACCCAGTACTTC
CASSFTAGQETQYF
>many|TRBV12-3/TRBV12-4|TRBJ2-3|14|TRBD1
TGTGCCAGCAGATCCGGGACAGGGGGGGATACGCAGTATTTT
CASRSGTGGDTQYF
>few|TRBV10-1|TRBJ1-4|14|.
TGCGCCAGCAGTGAGGACAAAACTAATGAAAAACTGTTTTTT
CASSEDKTNEKLFF
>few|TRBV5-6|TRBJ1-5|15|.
TGTGCCAGCAGCCAATGGGACATTCGCAATCAGCCCCAGCATTTT
CASSQWDIRNQPQHF
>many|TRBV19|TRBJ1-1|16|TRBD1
TGTGCCAGTAGTAGGGGCGCCACAGGGGGCAAGACTGAAGCTTTCTTT
CASSRGATGGKTEAFF
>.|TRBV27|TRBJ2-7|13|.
TGTGCCAGCAGTTTCGGCAGATCCTACGAGCAGTACTTC
CASSFGRSYEQYF
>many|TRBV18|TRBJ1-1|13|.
TGTGCCAGCTCACCAAAACCTAACACTGAAGCTTTCTTT
CASSPKPNTEAFF
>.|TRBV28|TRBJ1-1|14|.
TGTGCCAGCAGTCCCCATGCCATGAACACTGAAGCTTTCTTT
CASSPHAMNTEAFF
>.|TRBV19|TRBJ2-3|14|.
TGTGCCACCCTTCACACGGGCCGCACAGATACGCAGTATTTT
CATLHTGRTDTQYF
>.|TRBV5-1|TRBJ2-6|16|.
TGCGCCAGCAGCTTGCCGGAGAGCTCTGGGGCCAACGTCCTGACTTTC
CASSLPESSGANVLTF
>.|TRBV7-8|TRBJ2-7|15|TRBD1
TGTGCCAGCAGCCTCAGACAGGGGGCTCCCTACGAGCAGTACTTC
CASSLRQGAPYEQYF
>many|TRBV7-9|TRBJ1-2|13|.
TGTGCCAGCAGCTTAGACCGAGTCCATGGCTACACCTTC
CASSLDRVHGYTF
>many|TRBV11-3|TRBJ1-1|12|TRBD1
TGTGCCAGCAGCCCAGGGGGCGATGAAGCTTTCTTT
CASSPGGDEAFF
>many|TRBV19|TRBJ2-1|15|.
TGTGCCAGTGCGGACGTGGGGGTTTCCTACAATGAGCAGTTCTTC
CASADVGVSYNEQFF
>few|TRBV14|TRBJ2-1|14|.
TGTGCCAGCAGCCCGACAAGCTCCTACAATGAGCAGTTCTTC
CASSPTSSYNEQFF
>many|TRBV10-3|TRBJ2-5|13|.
TGTGCCATCAGTACGGGGGGCGGAGAGACCCAGTACTTC
CAISTGGGETQYF
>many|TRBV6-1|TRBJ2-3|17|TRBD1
TGTGCCAGCAGTGAAGCGAGGGGGCCGGAAAGCACAGATACGCAGTATTTT
CASSEARGPESTDTQYF
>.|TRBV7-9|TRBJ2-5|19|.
TGTGCCAGCAGCTCGCAGTGGCGGCCCCAGCAAAGAAACCAAGAGACCCAGTACTTC
CASSSQWRPQQRNQETQYF
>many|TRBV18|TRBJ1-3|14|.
TGTGCCAGCTCACCGGCAGGGGCTGGAAACACCATATATTTT
CASSPAGAGNTIYF
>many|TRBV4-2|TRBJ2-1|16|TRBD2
TGTGCCAGCAGCCGATCGACTAGCGGGGGGGCACATGAGCAGTTCTTC
CASSRSTSGGAHEQFF
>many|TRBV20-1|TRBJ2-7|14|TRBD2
TGCAGTGCACACCCTAGCGGGAGGGCCTGGGAGCAGTACTTC
CSAHPSGRAWEQYF
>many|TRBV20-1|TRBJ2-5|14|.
TGCAGTGCTAGCCCCCAGTCTGGGCAAGAGACCCAGTACTTC
CSASPQSGQETQYF
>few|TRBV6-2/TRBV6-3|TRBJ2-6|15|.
TGTGCCAGCAATCACGGGGCAATTGGGGCCAACGTCCCGACTTTC
CASNHGAIGANVPTF
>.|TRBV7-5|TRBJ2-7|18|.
.
CISVPEAPRQGVTYEQYF
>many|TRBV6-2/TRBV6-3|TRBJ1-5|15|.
TGTGCCAGCAGTTATACGATCTTTAGCAATCAGCCCCAGCATTTT
CASSYTIFSNQPQHF
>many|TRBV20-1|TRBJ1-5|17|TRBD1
TGCAGTGCTAGATCGGCTCCCAGGGGGGGCCTAAATCAGCCCCAGCATTTT
CSARSAPRGGLNQPQHF
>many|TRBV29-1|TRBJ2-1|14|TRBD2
TGCAGCGTTAGTGCTAGCGGGGATTACAATGAGCAGTTCTTC
CSVSASGDYNEQFF
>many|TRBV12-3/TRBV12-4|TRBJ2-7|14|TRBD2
TGTGCCAGCGGACGGGGGGGCGGCCCCTACGAGCAGTACTTC
CASGRGGGPYEQYF
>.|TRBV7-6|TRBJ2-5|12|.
TGTGCCAGCCGAGGGGCGGTGGAGACCCAGTACTTC
CASRGAVETQYF
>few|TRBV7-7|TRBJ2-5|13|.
TGTGCCAGCAGCAACGAGATCCAAGAGACCCAGTACTTC
CASSNEIQETQYF
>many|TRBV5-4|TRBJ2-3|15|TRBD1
TGTGCCAGCAGCCGAAGGACAGGGAGCACAGATACGCAGTATTTT
CASSRRTGSTDTQYF
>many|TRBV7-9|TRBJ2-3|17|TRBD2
TGTGCCAGCAGCTTATATAGGGGACTAACAAGCACAGATACGCAGTATTTT
CASSLYRGLTSTDTQYF
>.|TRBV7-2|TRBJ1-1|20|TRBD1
TGTGCCAGCAGCTCGCGAAGCCCTACAGGGGCGGGGGTGATGAACACTGAAGCTTTCTTT
CASSSRSPTGAGVMNTEAFF
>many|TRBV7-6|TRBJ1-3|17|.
TGTGCCAGCAGCTTAGGGGTGGTTCGGCAGCCTTTAAACACCATATATTTT
CASSLGVVRQPLNTIYF
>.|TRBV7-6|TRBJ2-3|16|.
TGTGCCAGCAGCTTAGGTGACCGGATACGCACAGATACGCAGTATTTT
CASSLGDRIRTDTQYF
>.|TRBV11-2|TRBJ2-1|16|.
TGTGCCAGCAGCGGGCACGGGGGAACTCCCTACAATGAGCAGTTCTTC
CASSGHGGTPYNEQFF
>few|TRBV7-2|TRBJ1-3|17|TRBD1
TGTGCCAGCAGCTATAGGCAGGGGGCCTTCTCTGGAAACACCATATATTTT
CASSYRQGAFSGNTIYF
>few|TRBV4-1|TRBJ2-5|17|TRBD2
TGCGCCAGCAGCCAAGGGACTAGCGGAGGGGGGCTGGAGACCCAGTACTTC
CASSQGTSGGGLETQYF
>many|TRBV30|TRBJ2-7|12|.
TGTGCCTGGAGTAGGGGACTGGGTGAGCAGTACTTC
CAWSRGLGEQYF
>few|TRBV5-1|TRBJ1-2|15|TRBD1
TGCGCCAGCAGCTTACGACAGGGGGCGGACTATGGCTACACCTTC
CASSLRQGADYGYTF
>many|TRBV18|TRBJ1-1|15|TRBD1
TGTGCCAGCTCGGGGACAGGGGACGCGAACACTGAAGCTTTCTTT
CASSGTGDANTEAFF
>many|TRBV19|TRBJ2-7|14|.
TGTGCCAGTACCCGCGACGGCTACTCCTACGAGCAGTACTTC
CASTRDGYSYEQYF
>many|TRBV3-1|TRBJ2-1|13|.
TGTGCCAGCAGCCAAGTCGAGGGCTCGGAGCAGTTCTTC
CASSQVEGSEQFF
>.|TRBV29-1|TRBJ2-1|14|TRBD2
TGCAGCGTTGGATTAAGCGGGAGGGCCAATGAGCAGTTCTTC
CSVGLSGRANEQFF
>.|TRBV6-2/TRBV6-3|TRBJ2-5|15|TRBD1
TGTGCCAGCAGAGGTACAGGGGCCCTATCGGAGACCCAGTACTTC
CASRGTGALSETQYF
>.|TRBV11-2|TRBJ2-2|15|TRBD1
TGTGCCAGCAGATGGGACAGGAGGTACACCGGGGAGCTGTTTTTT
CASRWDRRYTGELFF
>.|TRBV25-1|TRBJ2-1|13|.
TGTGCCAGCAGTCCGATGGGGGCCCATGAGCAGTTCTTC
CASSPMGAHEQFF